This T cell receptor (beta chain) is from a study of cytomegalovirus exposure and HLA in healthy donors. Study findings and constraints: Rare TCR sequences predominated, though certain public TCRs were found in many donors. Cytomegalovirus-associated status was assigned to approximately 160 TCR beta chains.

The donors were in the roughly 110-subject validation cohort, distinct from the 666-subject first cohort. Sequencing used immunoSEQ multiplex PCR; TCRdb keeps in-frame clones, though not all of them. Altogether tens of thousands of clones are present, over 75% being singletons, with the ten largest covering about 6.7%. The CDR3 is 13 amino acids. In germline, CDR1 is SGHDN, CDR2 FVKESK. The V gene lost 1 base and the J gene lost 7 bases, with 8 bases spanning the gap. Points on this clone: Its antigen is not known.

This sequence originates from a young woman in good health and CMV-seronegative. This sequence joins TRBV14 and TRBJ2-1; no reliable D call. The sample taken for sequencing was PBMCs. The CDR3 DNA reads as TGTGCCAGCAGCCAAGTTGAGCTGAATGAGCAGTTCTTC. Translating it yields CASSQVELNEQFF.